The 20 T cell receptor beta chains below were found in one sample sequenced in a study of blood T cell repertoires in COVID-19. Profiling relied on immunoSEQ multiplex PCR, and the TCRdb table lists in-frame clones only, not all of them. The sample holds about 71,000 clones, more than 75% seen once. The sample consisted of peripheral blood. Receptor source: a woman aged 80 or older with acute or convalescent COVID-19.

The chain carries TRBV5-4 and TRBJ2-1; unclear D gene. V lost 4 bases and J 5 bases, leaving 4 bases between the germline ends. The CDR3 consists of 11 residues. The V gene's germline CDR1 is SGHNT and CDR2 YYREEE (reference sequence). In DNA, the CDR3 is TGTGCCAGCAGCCAAAACAATGAGCAGTTCTTC. This gives the protein CASSQNNEQFF.

This chain links TRBV9 with TRBJ1-1; D not resolved. Germline values: CDR1 SGDLS, CDR2 YYNGEE. The CDR3 length is 14 residues. The V end was cut by 0 bases, the J end by 7 bases, with 13 bases between. The CDR3 loop reads CASSVEVNGDEAFF. CDR3 nucleotides: TGTGCCAGCAGCGTAGAGGTTAACGGGGATGAAGCTTTCTTT.

The CDR3 here is CATSGVRGRADTQYF. As DNA, the CDR3 is TGTGCCACCAGTGGGGTTCGAGGGAGGGCAGATACGCAGTATTTT. This rearrangement joins TRBV24-1 to TRBJ2-3, with TRBD2 matching 7 bases. The CDR3 extends over 15 amino acids. V lost 5 bases and J lost 4; bases outside the gene matches: 8. Looked up from germline, CDR1 is KGHDR and CDR2 is SFDVKD.

This chain joins TRBV12-3 or TRBV12-4 and TRBJ1-5; no definite D call. The CDR3 totals 13 residues. V was trimmed by 6 bases and J by 0 bases, leaving 6 bases between them. The CDR3 nucleotides read TGTGCCAGCAGGAGGGATAGCAATCAGCCCCAGCATTTT. The encoded protein is CASRRDSNQPQHF.

CDR3 protein: CASSPFPEGRGETQYF. The DNA for the CDR3 is TGTGCCAGCAGTCCCTTTCCGGAGGGCCGGGGAGAGACCCAGTACTTC. The rearrangement links TRBV7-2 to TRBJ2-5; weak D call: TRBD2 (6 bases). Germline CDR1 is SGHTA and CDR2 is FQGNSA. The CDR3 contains 16 residues. With 6 bases removed from V and 4 bases from J, the gap between germline ends came to 21 bases.

The CDR3 DNA follows: TGTGCCAGCAGTGTAGCTTATAGCAATCAGCCCCAGCATTTT. It specifies CASSVAYSNQPQHF. The genes are TRBV2 and TRBJ1-5, with D unresolved. This CDR3 spans 14 amino acids. Germline V CDR1 and CDR2: SNHLY, FYNNEI. V was cut by 4 bases and J by 0 bases, with 7 bases left in between.

The CDR3 protein is CASSSGSYGEQYF. The CDR3 bases are TGTGCCAGCAGCTCCGGGAGCTATGGCGAGCAGTACTTC. The chain couples TRBV3-1 (or the pseudogene TRBV3-2) to TRBJ2-7; D may be TRBD2 (6 bases). V gave up 5 bases and J gave up 6 bases, with 14 bases separating them. This CDR3 has 13 amino acids. CDR1 and CDR2 (germline): LGHDT, YNNKEL (reference sequence).

The gene calls are TRBV5-4 and TRBJ2-1; 7 positions agree with TRBD2. Germline CDR1 and CDR2: SGHNT and YYREEE (reference sequence). V lost 1 base and J lost 10; bases outside the gene matches: 11. The CDR3 is made up of 15 amino acids. The CDR3 sequence is CASSLSSGGLGEQFF. CDR3 coding DNA: TGTGCCAGCAGCTTGTCCTCGGGAGGACTGGGGGAGCAGTTCTTC.

V usage is TRBV19 and J usage is TRBJ2-7; 12 bases match TRBD1. V lost 3 bases to trimming and J lost 3 bases; unmatched junction nucleotides: 6. This CDR3 contains 16 residues. The germline CDR1 and CDR2 sequences are LNHDA and SQIVND (reference sequence). As DNA, the CDR3 is TGTGCCAGTAGTATTACCGGGACAGGGGGCAACTACGAGCAGTACTTC. Residues: CASSITGTGGNYEQYF.

The chain carries TRBV6-5 and TRBJ1-2, with D perhaps matching TRBD1 (5 bases). This CDR3 spans 13 amino acids. CDR1 is MNHEY and CDR2 is SVGAGI in the germline V gene. V lost 9 bases and J lost 3, with 14 bases in between. The CDR3 sequence is CASQAGRDYGYTF. Here the CDR3 DNA reads TGTGCCAGTCAGGCAGGGAGGGACTATGGCTACACCTTC.

The rearrangement links TRBV2 to TRBJ1-5, with D tentatively TRBD1 (5 bases). CDR1 SNHLY and CDR2 FYNNEI come from the germline V gene. V was trimmed by 6 bases and J by 3 bases, leaving 18 bases between them. This CDR3 has 16 amino acids. In DNA form, the CDR3 reads TGTGCCAGCAGACAATCACGTGACAGTAACAATCAGCCCCAGCATTTT. Encoded protein: CASRQSRDSNNQPQHF.

The chain is built from TRBV6-2 or TRBV6-3 and TRBJ1-5; the match to TRBD1 covers 8 bases. The length of the CDR3 is 18 residues. With V trimmed by 6 bases and J by 6 bases, 19 bases remained unmatched. CDR1 is MNHEY, CDR2 SVGEGT, per germline. The CDR3 DNA sequence: TGTGCCAGCAGCCCCCGACAGGGGAGGACGACCCTCAGTCAGCCCCAGCATTTT. This codes for CASSPRQGRTTLSQPQHF.

V usage is TRBV27 and J usage is TRBJ1-4, with TRBD1 matching over 10 bases. Germline CDR1 is MNHEY and CDR2 is SMNVEV (reference sequence). The V and J ends lost 6 bases and 6 bases, in that order; junction bases with no gene match: 13. This CDR3 spans 17 amino acids. CDR3: CASSMRGWGTGDEKLFF. CDR3 DNA sequence: TGTGCCAGCAGCATGAGGGGGTGGGGGACAGGGGATGAAAAACTGTTTTTT.

J is TRBJ2-1 and V is TRBV10-3; 7 bases match TRBD2. Germline V lookup: CDR1 ENHRY, CDR2 SYGVKD. Losses at the gene ends were 8 bases for V and 2 bases for J; bases not matched to a gene: 3. This CDR3 is 13 amino acids long. The CDR3 protein is CAIPAGPYNEQFF. For the CDR3, the DNA is TGTGCCATCCCAGCGGGACCCTACAATGAGCAGTTCTTC.

The CDR3 reads CSASLTSGPTDTQYF. The CDR3 DNA reads as TGCAGTGCTAGTTTAACTAGCGGTCCCACAGATACGCAGTATTTT. This chain connects TRBV20-1 to TRBJ2-3, with 8 bases identical to TRBD2. The CDR3 extends over 15 amino acids. With 3 bases clipped from V and 2 bases from J, the junction kept 7 bases outside the gene matches. The germline V gene encodes CDR1 DFQATT and CDR2 SNEGSKA (reference sequence).

This chain links TRBV12-5 with TRBJ1-1; 10 bases match TRBD1. Trimming took 5 bases from V and 4 from J; bases not matched to a gene: 1. This CDR3 contains 13 residues. CDR1 is LGHNT, CDR2 FRNRAP, per germline. CDR3: CASGRDRGTEAFF. The CDR3 DNA reads as TGTGCTAGTGGTCGGGACAGGGGCACTGAAGCTTTCTTT.

This clone appeared a few times. The rearrangement joins TRBV18 to TRBJ1-2, with TRBD1 as a possible D gene (6 bases). Germline V gene sequence: CDR1 KGHSH, CDR2 LQKENI. The CDR3 runs 13 residues. V gave up 3 bases and J gave up 6 bases, with 11 bases separating them. The DNA for the CDR3 is TGTGCCAGCTCACCGGGACACCGTAATGGCTACACCTTC. Translating gives CASSPGHRNGYTF. Looking up the rest from reference TRBV18 and TRBJ1-2 gives the full variable domain: NAGVMQNPRHLVRRRGQEARLRCSPMKGHSHVYWYRQLPEEGLKFMVYLQKENIIDESGMPKERFSAEFPKEGPSILRIQQVVRGDSAAYFCASSPGHRNGYTFGSGTRLTVV.

This chain links TRBV7-2 with TRBJ1-4; tentatively, D is TRBD1 (5 bases). Trimming took off 5 bases at V and 11 bases at J, with 24 bases between the two ends. Germline CDR1 reads SGHTA; CDR2 reads FQGNSA. The CDR3 is 16 residues long. The DNA for the CDR3 is TGTGCCAGCAGCCCGTTTTCCGGGAGAGGGGTGGCGAAACTGTTTTTT. Translating it yields CASSPFSGRGVAKLFF.

The chain recombines TRBV7-2 with TRBJ2-1; 9 nucleotides align to TRBD2. Germline CDR1 is SGHTA and CDR2 is FQGNSA. CDR3 length: 15 residues. The trim removed 7 bases at V and 12 bases at J, leaving 16 bases unmatched. The CDR3 DNA reads as TGTGCCAGCACCGCGTCTCTAGCGGGGACTCAGGGGCAGTTCTTC. Amino acid sequence: CASTASLAGTQGQFF.

This chain links TRBV7-9 with TRBJ1-2; TRBD1 agrees at 11 bases. The CDR3 extends over 14 amino acids. CDR1 and CDR2 from the germline V gene are SEHNR and FQNEAQ (reference sequence). J was trimmed by 7 bases and V by 5 bases; bases with no gene match: 6. The CDR3 reads CASSPFGQGAGYTF. The CDR3 bases are TGTGCCAGCAGCCCATTCGGACAGGGGGCTGGCTACACCTTC.